A selection of T cell receptor beta chains follows, all from one sample in a study of control samples from healthy donors and cancer patients. Method: immunoSEQ multiplex PCR; TCRdb's copy keeps in-frame clones and lacks some. The sample lists 180,000 or so clones, 91% occurring once. Sample: blood. These receptors were obtained from a woman in her 30s in good health. The conserved cysteine and the conserved F or W are not part of the CDR3 here. The order of the fields is V gene, J gene, CDR3 protein.

V gene: TRBV3-1/TRBV3-2
J gene: TRBJ1-2
CDR3 protein: ASSQQGANYGYT

V gene: TRBV28
J gene: TRBJ2-2
CDR3 protein: ASSLALAGSTGELF

V gene: TRBV19
J gene: TRBJ2-3
CDR3 protein: ASSIPPSTDTQY

V gene: TRBV23-1
J gene: TRBJ1-6
CDR3 protein: ASSQRPSSYNSPLH

V gene: TRBV7-8
J gene: TRBJ2-1
CDR3 protein: ASSLAGNYNEQF

V gene: TRBV7-9
J gene: TRBJ2-6
CDR3 protein: ASSSSYQGSGANVLT

V gene: TRBV24-1
J gene: TRBJ2-7
CDR3 protein: ATSDSEGAVREQY

V gene: TRBV6-5
J gene: TRBJ1-1
CDR3 protein: ASSPGTGGGTEAF

V gene: TRBV4-1
J gene: TRBJ1-4
CDR3 protein: ASSGTVGEKLF

V gene: TRBV6-6
J gene: TRBJ1-3
CDR3 protein: ASSLRGNSGNTIY

V gene: TRBV5-6
J gene: TRBJ1-2
CDR3 protein: ASSLAGTYYGYT

V gene: TRBV12-5
J gene: TRBJ2-2
CDR3 protein: ASGFAGVGTGELF

V gene: TRBV3-1/TRBV3-2
J gene: TRBJ2-3
CDR3 protein: ASSQVGTDTQY

V gene: TRBV2
J gene: TRBJ2-7
CDR3 protein: ASRGRAYEQY

V gene: TRBV12-3/TRBV12-4
J gene: TRBJ1-2
CDR3 protein: ASSLVRNYGYT

V gene: TRBV7-3
J gene: TRBJ2-7
CDR3 protein: ASSLSLAGDEQY

V gene: TRBV18
J gene: TRBJ2-2
CDR3 protein: ASSRTGELF

V gene: TRBV9
J gene: TRBJ1-3
CDR3 protein: ASSYRGLGNTIY

V gene: TRBV7-6
J gene: TRBJ1-6
CDR3 protein: ASSVRDITYNSPLH

V gene: TRBV19
J gene: TRBJ1-4
CDR3 protein: ASSLTGTGGKLF

V gene: TRBV19
J gene: TRBJ2-3
CDR3 protein: ASSARQGTDTQY

V gene: TRBV24-1
J gene: TRBJ2-1
CDR3 protein: ATRDRNNEQF

V gene: TRBV18
J gene: TRBJ2-7
CDR3 protein: ASSTGLGRSYEQY

V gene: TRBV5-6
J gene: TRBJ1-1
CDR3 protein: ASSLWGRGNTEAF

V gene: TRBV7-3
J gene: TRBJ2-7
CDR3 protein: ASSLTAGSYEQY

V gene: TRBV6-4
J gene: TRBJ1-5
CDR3 protein: ASSVSRGQPQH

V gene: TRBV29-1
J gene: TRBJ1-4
CDR3 protein: SAGTGLANEKLF

V gene: TRBV5-6
J gene: TRBJ1-2
CDR3 protein: ASSLPGLGYGYT

V gene: TRBV28
J gene: TRBJ1-2
CDR3 protein: ASSPPKTGYGYT

V gene: TRBV2
J gene: TRBJ2-7
CDR3 protein: ASSDRGEQY

V gene: TRBV6-2/TRBV6-3
J gene: TRBJ1-2
CDR3 protein: ASSFAGAYGYT

V gene: TRBV6-5
J gene: TRBJ1-1
CDR3 protein: ASSQGRSTEAF

V gene: TRBV5-6
J gene: TRBJ1-2
CDR3 protein: ASSGSTGGGYT

V gene: TRBV4-2
J gene: TRBJ2-2
CDR3 protein: ASSQVGGTGELF

V gene: TRBV11-2
J gene: TRBJ2-7
CDR3 protein: ASSLDSGGTYEQY

V gene: TRBV23-1
J gene: TRBJ1-1
CDR3 protein: ASTQGTGGDTEAF

V gene: TRBV30
J gene: TRBJ2-1
CDR3 protein: AWRLYNEQF

V gene: TRBV9
J gene: TRBJ2-1
CDR3 protein: ASSVGHYNEQF

V gene: TRBV10-3
J gene: TRBJ2-3
CDR3 protein: AISDGSADTQY

V gene: TRBV7-9
J gene: TRBJ2-2
CDR3 protein: ASSSRGGPNTGELF

V gene: TRBV7-3
J gene: TRBJ2-2
CDR3 protein: ASSPDRGGELF

V gene: TRBV28
J gene: TRBJ2-5
CDR3 protein: ASSSKQGWGETQY

V gene: TRBV5-4
J gene: TRBJ2-7
CDR3 protein: ASSPGQTYEQY

V gene: TRBV9
J gene: TRBJ2-5
CDR3 protein: ASTLTSGGGETQY

V gene: TRBV7-7
J gene: TRBJ1-3
CDR3 protein: ASSFLGARGNTIY

V gene: TRBV7-2
J gene: TRBJ2-5
CDR3 protein: ASSSIGETQY